Sequencing of this T cell receptor (beta chain) was carried out in a study of T cell responses to AZD1222 COVID-19 vaccine. Generated by immunoSEQ multiplex PCR, the TCRdb table keeps only in-frame clones and is missing some. The repertoire holds more than 150,000 clones, with approximately 90% as singletons. This sample comprised peripheral blood, obtained 28 days after the second AZD1222 dose. The clonotype was recovered from an adult who received the AZD1222 COVID-19 vaccine.

The CDR3 region has the DNA TGTGCCAGCAGTTTGAGCCGGGCCTTCCACACAGATACGCAGTATTTT. Translated, it gives CASSLSRAFHTDTQYF. This chain joins TRBV28 and TRBJ2-3; D is unresolved. The germline gives CDR1 MDHEN, CDR2 SYDVKM. This CDR3 contains 16 residues. V lost 3 bases to trimming and J lost 2 bases, with 15 bases between them.